The entry below describes one T cell receptor beta chain. As yet, its antigen is unknown. The source of the sample is a study of cytomegalovirus exposure and HLA in healthy donors. The primer mix had 60 Vbeta and 13 Jbeta primers. Profiling relied on immunoSEQ multiplex PCR, and the TCRdb table lists in-frame clones only, not all of them. The sample lists about 200,000 clones; roughly 80% were seen once. Study outcomes and limitations: One cluster of highly shared sequence variants probably arose as a sequencing artifact. Reportedly, cytomegalovirus status was diagnosed with high sensitivity and specificity.

V was cut by 7 bases and J by 5 bases, with 17 bases left in between. The CDR3 loop spans 14 amino acids. Germline lookup yields CDR1 LNHDA and CDR2 SQIVND (reference sequence). The donors, nominally healthy at sampling, likely had unrecorded immune exposures. V and J are TRBV19 and TRBJ2-5; D perhaps matches TRBD2 (6 bases). This sequence originates from a man between 35 and 55 years old in good health and CMV-seronegative. Material: PBMCs. The CDR3 here is CASTEGDMLETQYF. In DNA form, the CDR3 reads TGTGCCAGTACGGAGGGTGATATGTTGGAGACCCAGTACTTC. Looking up the rest from reference TRBV19 and TRBJ2-5 gives the full variable domain: DGGITQSPKYLFRKEGQNVTLSCEQNLNHDAMYWYRQDPGQGLRLIYYSQIVNDFQKGDIAEGYSVSREKKESFPLTVTSAQKNPTAFYLCASTEGDMLETQYFGPGTRLLVL.